This T cell receptor (beta chain) was sequenced for a study of lymphopenia after photon versus proton radiotherapy. Concerning this clone: Its antigen is as yet unknown.

Study conclusions and caveats: Post-nadir TCR diversity decline inversely tracked overall survival among those who died. After lymphocyte nadir, photon-treated repertoires showed oligoclonal expansion, especially CD8+ Temra. Authors raise, but do not show, better survival with proton therapy. Photon-treated patients lost naive T cells and TCR diversity; proton-treated stayed stable.

V was cut by 4 bases and J by 3 bases, with 17 bases left in between. This CDR3 is 15 amino acids long. CDR1 and CDR2 (germline): SGHRS, YFSETQ. The method was immunoSEQ multiplex PCR; TCRdb's version includes in-frame clones alone and lacks a portion of them. The sample includes tens of thousands of clones, around 89% seen only once; the top ten take around 10%. The gene calls are TRBV5-1 and TRBJ2-7; weak D call: TRBD1 (5 bases). The material was peripheral blood, obtained from a patient treated with proton-based radiotherapy. This TCR was sampled from an elderly man with esophageal cancer. CDR3 sequence: CASSAGMQGIYEQYF. CDR3 coding DNA: TGCGCCAGCAGCGCTGGGATGCAGGGAATCTACGAGCAGTACTTC.